Below, 20 T cell receptor beta chains from the same sample are listed, as sequenced in a study of regulatory T cells in long-lasting Graves disease. Time point specified: persistent/refractory GD, antithyroid drugs over 5 years with positive TRAb. TCR sequences were obtained from RNA taken from PBMCs. Relying on iRepertoire HTBI primers and Arm-PCR of CDR3 regions, the team built TCR beta libraries. MiXCR, applied by TCRdb to the multiplex PCR reads, yields one record per CDR3 protein. The sample holds 600,000 to 800,000 distinct CDR3 sequences, approximately 31% seen once. This specimen was peripheral blood mononuclear cells (PBMCs), taken when the disease was refractory, from a patient treated with antithyroid drugs. These receptors originate from a female donor with Graves disease.

The V call is TRBV7-3, the J call TRBJ2-1; 8 bases line up with TRBD2. The CDR3 has 14 amino acids. Germline V lookup: CDR1 SGHTA, CDR2 FQGTGA. The V gene end was trimmed by 6 bases and the J gene end by 6 bases; junction bases not matched to a gene: 7. The CDR3 is CASSERAGVNEQFF. The CDR3 DNA follows: TGTGCCAGCAGTGAACGAGCGGGAGTCAATGAGCAGTTCTTC.

Ten or more counts support this clonotype. This rearrangement joins TRBV12-3 or TRBV12-4 to TRBJ1-4, with TRBD1 as a possible D gene (5 bases). The CDR3 has 14 residues. V gave up 6 bases and J gave up 2 bases, with 10 bases separating them. CDR3 loop: CASSGTPTNEKLFF. CDR3 bases: TGTGCCAGCAGCGGGACCCCCACTAATGAAAAACTGTTTTTT.

This clonotype was picked up a small number of times. The chain couples TRBV3-1 to TRBJ1-1; D ambiguous. Trimming removed 7 bases from V and 0 bases from J, with 12 bases in between. Germline CDR1 reads LGHDT; CDR2 reads YNNKEL (reference sequence). This CDR3 spans 14 amino acids. The CDR3 bases are TGTGCCAGCACCAAATCGTCCATGAACACTGAAGCTTTCTTT. Translation gives CASTKSSMNTEAFF. The full variable domain, completed using reference TRBV3-1 and TRBJ1-1, is DTAVSQTPKYLVTQMGNDKSIKCEQNLGHDTMYWYKQDSKKFLKIMFSYNNKELIINETVPNRFSPKSPDKAHLNLHINSLELGDSAVYFCASTKSSMNTEAFFGQGTRLTVV.

The sample holds a few counts of this clonotype. V is TRBV28 and J is TRBJ1-4; 9 bases are shared with TRBD1. The CDR3 loop spans 14 amino acids. Germline values: CDR1 MDHEN, CDR2 SYDVKM. V shed 4 bases, J shed 10 bases, and the junction held 7 bases outside the gene matches. The CDR3 DNA follows: TGTGCCAGCAGTTCCACCGGGACAGGGTTAAAACTGTTTTTT. It specifies CASSSTGTGLKLFF.

The V call is TRBV5-6, the J call TRBJ2-7; 7 bases line up with TRBD1. This CDR3 is 14 amino acids long. Per germline, CDR1 SGHDT and CDR2 YYEEEE. The V and J ends lost 4 bases and 6 bases, in that order; junction bases with no gene match: 10. CDR3 DNA sequence: TGTGCCAGCAGCCCCGCGCAGGGGGTTGGCGAGCAGTACTTC. Translating gives CASSPAQGVGEQYF.

In regard to this clonotype: Its ends do not fully match the called genes, so a read error is possible. The genes are TRBV7-3 and TRBJ2-3, with a possible D match to TRBD1 (5 bases). Germline CDR1 and CDR2: SGHTA and FQGTGA. The CDR3 spans 16 residues. The CDR3 sequence is CASSQLGLGGTDTQYF. In DNA form, the CDR3 reads TGCGCCAGCAGCCAGCTAGGGCTAGGGGGCACAGATACGCAGTATTTT.

This clonotype was found a few times. The chain carries TRBV20-1 and TRBJ2-5; D is undetermined. V shed 3 bases and J shed 2 bases, with 7 bases lying between them. Looked up from germline, CDR1 is DFQATT and CDR2 is SNEGSKA (reference sequence). The CDR3 loop spans 12 amino acids. The DNA for the CDR3 is TGCAGTGCTAGGCAGATACAAGAGACCCAGTACTTC. Protein sequence: CSARQIQETQYF.

The table lists this clonotype with many counts. V usage is TRBV12-3 or TRBV12-4 and J usage is TRBJ1-4; D gene unclear. Between the trimmed V and J ends, which lost 1 base and 3 bases, there was a span of 3 bases. CDR3 length: 13 amino acids. CDR3 nucleotide sequence: TGTGCCAGCAGTTTAGTTCCTAATGAAAAACTGTTTTTT. It specifies CASSLVPNEKLFF.

This clonotype showed up many times. The rearrangement links TRBV11-1 to TRBJ2-5; D possibly corresponds to TRBD1 (5 bases). Deletions cut 3 bases from V and 5 bases from J, with 16 bases between. The CDR3 runs to 15 residues. Germline V CDR1 and CDR2: SGHAT, FQDESV (reference sequence). The CDR3 DNA is TGTGCCAGCAGCTTGTCCCCCAGGGTCGGGGAGACCCAGTACTTC. This sequence encodes CASSLSPRVGETQYF. Based on the CDR3 plus reference TRBV11-1 and TRBJ2-5, the full variable domain is EAEVAQSPRYKITEKSQAVAFWCDPISGHATLYWYRQILGQGPELLVQFQDESVVDDSQLPKDRFSAERLKGVDSTLKIQPAELGDSAMYLCASSLSPRVGETQYFGPGTRLLVL.

This clonotype appeared a few times. In DNA, the CDR3 is TGTGCCAGCAGTCGATTCGCCCAGGGGAGGACTGAAGCTTTCTTT. Protein: CASSRFAQGRTEAFF. The rearrangement joins TRBV28 to TRBJ1-1; D is possibly TRBD1 (6 bases). The V and J ends lost 5 bases and 5 bases respectively, with 18 bases between them. The CDR3 spans 15 residues. Germline-derived CDR1 and CDR2 are MDHEN and SYDVKM.

The table lists this clonotype with many counts. The chain combines TRBV7-3 with TRBJ1-2; 8 bases map to TRBD1. The CDR3 covers 15 residues. J gave up 2 bases and V 5 bases, and 7 bases lay outside the gene matches. CDR1 and CDR2 from the germline V gene are SGHTA and FQGTGA. The CDR3 region has the DNA TGTGCCAGCAGCCCGACAGGGGCTCAAAACTATGGCTACACCTTC. Translation: CASSPTGAQNYGYTF.

J is TRBJ2-7 and V is TRBV20-1; D unresolved. The CDR3 sequence is 12 residues long. With 3 bases removed from V and 6 bases from J, the gap between germline ends came to 12 bases. CDR1 and CDR2 (germline): DFQATT, SNEGSKA (reference sequence). The CDR3 here is CSASVPLSEQYF. In DNA, the CDR3 is TGCAGTGCTAGTGTTCCCCTTAGCGAGCAGTACTTC.

This clonotype turned up a few times. This chain joins TRBV6-2 or TRBV6-3 and TRBJ1-5; D unclear. The CDR3 contains 15 residues. Germline CDR1 and CDR2: MNHEY and SVGEGT. V lost 0 bases and J lost 6, with 12 bases in between. CDR3 bases: TGTGCCAGCAGTTACTCGATCGAAGCGAGTCAGCCCCAGCATTTT. This codes for CASSYSIEASQPQHF.

V and J are TRBV16 and TRBJ2-2; D is uncertain. Germline V gene lookup returns CDR1 KGHSY and CDR2 FQNENV. CDR3 length: 13 residues. Trimming stripped 4 bases from V and 5 bases from J, with 8 bases between. DNA of the CDR3: TGTGCCAGCAGCCCGGGTACGACCGGGGAGCTGTTTTTT. Translated: CASSPGTTGELFF.

In its sample, this clonotype was seen many times. The DNA for the CDR3 is TGTGCCAGCAGCCTGTCCCATGGCAATCAGCCCCAGCATTTT. Its translation: CASSLSHGNQPQHF. The chain carries TRBV6-1 and TRBJ1-5; D unresolved. From germline, CDR1 is MNHNS and CDR2 SASEGT. The CDR3 contains 14 residues. V was trimmed by 6 bases and J by 2 bases, leaving 11 bases between them.

In its sample, this clonotype was seen a few times. The V gene is TRBV7-2, the J gene TRBJ2-5; 13 bases map to TRBD2. J was trimmed by 7 bases and V by 2 bases; bases with no gene match: 7. This CDR3 region has 16 residues. The germline V gene has CDR1 SGHTA and CDR2 FQGNSA. CDR3 region: CASSLLLAGGTGTQYF. In DNA, the CDR3 is TGTGCCAGCAGCTTATTACTAGCGGGAGGGACAGGGACCCAGTACTTC.

This clonotype was found many times. The chain joins TRBV28 to TRBJ2-2; TRBD2 matches 9 bases. The CDR3 consists of 15 residues. With V trimmed by 3 bases and J by 1 base, 0 bases remained unmatched. The germline V gene encodes CDR1 MDHEN and CDR2 SYDVKM. The CDR3 region is CASSLTSGNTGELFF. The CDR3 DNA reads as TGTGCCAGCAGTTTGACTAGCGGGAACACCGGGGAGCTGTTTTTT.

This clonotype was picked up a small number of times. CDR3 sequence (DNA): TGTGCTAGTGGTTCCCGGGACAGTGAAGCTTTCTTT. Residues: CASGSRDSEAFF. The chain carries TRBV12-5 and TRBJ1-1; 7 bases map to TRBD1. With 4 bases clipped from V and 7 bases from J, the junction kept 3 bases outside the gene matches. The CDR3 contains 12 residues. Germline-derived CDR1 and CDR2 are LGHNT and FRNRAP.

This clonotype was seen at least ten times. The chain links TRBV6-1 to TRBJ1-2; the D gene is possibly TRBD1 (6 bases). The CDR3 sequence is 13 residues long. Germline assignment: CDR1 MNHNS and CDR2 SASEGT. Between the trimmed V and J ends, which lost 6 bases and 3 bases, there was a span of 11 bases. The CDR3 protein is CASRQGPYYGYTF. CDR3 nucleotide sequence: TGTGCCAGCAGACAGGGACCCTACTATGGCTACACCTTC.

The rearrangement uses TRBV7-9 and TRBJ2-5; tentatively, D is TRBD2 (5 bases). Germline lookup yields CDR1 SEHNR and CDR2 FQNEAQ (reference sequence). V lost 3 bases, J lost 6 bases, and 14 bases lay in between. The CDR3 consists of 14 residues. CDR3: CASSLASRRKTQYF. In DNA, the CDR3 is TGTGCCAGCAGCTTGGCTAGCAGGAGGAAGACCCAGTACTTC.